The 7 T cell receptor beta chains below come from one sample, sequenced in a study of blood T cells in healthy people across ages. A second PCR of roughly 7 to 11 cycles used a sample-barcoded 5' primer and a J-beta primer mix. Using its own MiXCR run on the 5' RACE reads, TCRdb lists one record per CDR3 protein. The data show about 730,000 distinct CDR3 sequences, roughly 43% seen once. Sequencing input: blood. The receptors stem from a woman aged 55-70 years in good health.

V usage is TRBV9 and J usage is TRBJ2-5, with D possibly matching TRBD2 (7 bases). Trimming left V 0 bases short and J 5 bases short, with 11 bases between. The CDR3 has 14 amino acids. The germline CDR1 and CDR2 sequences are SGDLS and YYNGEE. CDR3 coding DNA: TGTGCCAGCAGCGTAGCGCGGGGGCGGGAGACCCAGTACTTC. Its translation is CASSVARGRETQYF.

This clonotype was counted at least ten times. The chain has TRBV3-1 and TRBJ2-3; TRBD2 matches 7 bases. This CDR3 is built from 13 residues. The ends lost 3 bases at V and 6 bases at J; junction bases unmatched: 3. Germline V gene sequence: CDR1 LGHDT, CDR2 YNNKEL (reference sequence). DNA for the CDR3: TGTGCCAGCAGCCAGCCCGGGAGGGATACGCAGTATTTT. This encodes CASSQPGRDTQYF.

The chain recombines TRBV7-9 with TRBJ2-3; tentative D call: TRBD2 (5 bases). Germline V gives CDR1 SEHNR, CDR2 FQNEAQ (reference sequence). V was clipped by 4 bases and J by 0 bases, with 11 bases between them. This CDR3 region has 15 residues. Written as DNA, the CDR3 is TGTGCCAGCAGCTCCCAGCGGACTAGCACAGATACGCAGTATTTT. It translates to CASSSQRTSTDTQYF.

This sequence joins TRBV14 and TRBJ2-7; D unresolved. The CDR3 is made up of 14 amino acids. With 2 bases removed from V and 2 bases from J, the gap between germline ends came to 10 bases. Per the germline V gene, CDR1 is SGHDN and CDR2 is FVKESK. CDR3 in DNA: TGTGCCAGCAGCCAACTAAATAACGCCTACGAGCAGTACTTC. This encodes CASSQLNNAYEQYF.

The rearrangement uses TRBV15 and TRBJ2-7; possibly TRBD2 for D (6 bases). The germline V gene encodes CDR1 LNHNV and CDR2 YYDKDF (reference sequence). The CDR3 extends over 12 amino acids. CDR3 DNA sequence: TGTGCGACCTGGACGGGGGTCGGCGAGCAGTACTTC. Translation gives CATWTGVGEQYF.

This clonotype showed up just a few times. This chain uses TRBV6-1 with TRBJ1-2; D may be TRBD1 (5 bases). The V gene's germline CDR1 is MNHNS and CDR2 SASEGT. With 4 bases removed from V and 7 bases from J, the gap between germline ends came to 16 bases. The CDR3 has 14 residues. CDR3 DNA: TGTGCCAGCAGTGTGGGACCGACAGCGAGTGGCTACACCTTC. This codes for CASSVGPTASGYTF.

The chain has TRBV27 and TRBJ2-5; D tentatively fits TRBD1 or TRBD2 (7 bases each). Germline V CDR1 and CDR2: MNHEY, SMNVEV (reference sequence). There are 13 residues in the CDR3. The V end was cut by 6 bases, the J end by 10 bases, with 18 bases between. The CDR3 DNA is TGTGCCAGCAGCCCGACAGGGACGGGAGGCCAGTACTTC. It is translated as CASSPTGTGGQYF.